Listed here are 17 T cell receptor beta chains from one sample, sequenced in a study of blood T cell repertoires in COVID-19. Using immunoSEQ multiplex PCR, the repertoire was profiled, and TCRdb retains in-frame clones only, with some absent. The sample lists 90,000 to 100,000 clones, around four fifths occurring once. Sequenced: peripheral blood. These receptors all stem from a man aged 65 to 79 with acute or convalescent COVID-19.

J is TRBJ2-2 and V is TRBV7-2, with a possible D match to TRBD1 (5 bases). Germline V lookup: CDR1 SGHTA, CDR2 FQGNSA. Trimming stripped 6 bases from V and 7 bases from J, with 15 bases between. This CDR3 is 14 amino acids long. CDR3 amino acids: CASSSQGRGGELFF. The CDR3 DNA is TGTGCCAGCAGTTCGCAGGGTAGAGGCGGGGAGCTGTTTTTT.

The V call is TRBV5-1, the J call TRBJ1-1; 9 bases agree with TRBD1. Germline CDR1 is SGHRS and CDR2 is YFSETQ. This CDR3 has 16 residues. V lost 3 bases and J lost 1; bases outside the gene matches: 7. CDR3 loop: CASSWDLDRGNTEAFF. The CDR3 region has the DNA TGCGCCAGCAGCTGGGATCTGGACAGGGGGAACACTGAAGCTTTCTTT.

V is TRBV19 and J is TRBJ1-4; TRBD1 agrees at 7 bases. The germline gives CDR1 LNHDA, CDR2 SQIVND (reference sequence). Trimming at V came to 8 bases and at J to 8 bases, leaving 17 bases not matched to a gene. The CDR3 is 16 amino acids. CDR3 in DNA: TGTGCCAGTGCCCCCTACTTGGCAGGGGGAGGAGAAAAACTGTTTTTT. Translated: CASAPYLAGGGEKLFF.

The chain links TRBV6-5 to TRBJ2-1; the match to TRBD2 covers 9 bases. Per the germline V gene, CDR1 is MNHEY and CDR2 is SVGAGI. This CDR3 is 13 amino acids long. Germline trimming cut 7 bases from V and 7 bases from J; bases unmatched to any gene: 5. In DNA form, the CDR3 reads TGTGCCAGCATAGCGGGAGTGGGGAATGAGCAGTTCTTC. Encoded protein: CASIAGVGNEQFF.

J is TRBJ1-2 and V is TRBV6-2 or TRBV6-3; TRBD1 agrees at 7 bases. V trimming: 5 bases; J trimming: 0 bases; junction bases outside the gene matches: 9. Germline CDR1 is MNHEY and CDR2 is SVGEGT. The CDR3 has 16 amino acids. CDR3 nucleotide sequence: TGTGCCAGCAGTGACACCCCGGACAGGACTAACTATGGCTACACCTTC. The encoded protein is CASSDTPDRTNYGYTF.

The chain joins TRBV27 to TRBJ1-2, with a possible D match to TRBD1 (6 bases). Trimming removed 6 bases at V and 4 bases at J, with 15 bases between. This CDR3 is 14 amino acids long. In germline, CDR1 is MNHEY, CDR2 SMNVEV (reference sequence). The CDR3 spells CASRDLGQRYGYTF. The CDR3, as DNA: TGTGCCAGCAGGGACCTAGGACAGCGCTATGGCTACACCTTC.

The chain couples TRBV18 to TRBJ1-1; 12 nucleotides line up with TRBD1. Per germline, CDR1 KGHSH and CDR2 LQKENI. This CDR3 has 18 amino acids. V dropped 1 base and J dropped 3; count of bases not matched to a gene: 9. For the CDR3, the DNA is TGTGCCAGCTCACCACAGTCCCGGGACAGGGGGCTTCACACTGAAGCTTTCTTT. Its protein product is CASSPQSRDRGLHTEAFF.

V usage is TRBV11-1 and J usage is TRBJ2-7; 12 bases fit TRBD2. This CDR3 comprises 14 residues. CDR1 and CDR2 (germline): SGHAT, FQDESV (reference sequence). The V and J ends lost 5 bases and 4 bases, in that order; junction bases with no gene match: 3. Written as DNA, the CDR3 is TGTGCCAGCAGCACTAGCGGGAGGAGGTACGAGCAGTACTTC. Residues: CASSTSGRRYEQYF.

The chain recombines TRBV11-3 with TRBJ2-3; a weak D match, TRBD2 (6 bases). Trimming stripped 1 base from V and 2 bases from J, with 10 bases between. The CDR3 length is 15 residues. In germline, CDR1 is SGHNT, CDR2 YENEEA. CDR3 protein: CASSLGRDFTDTQYF. CDR3 in DNA: TGTGCCAGCAGCTTAGGGCGGGATTTCACAGATACGCAGTATTTT.

The chain is built from TRBV18 and TRBJ1-1; perhaps TRBD1 as D (6 bases). Germline values: CDR1 KGHSH, CDR2 LQKENI. The CDR3 runs to 15 residues. V lost 2 bases and J 3 bases, leaving 13 bases between the germline ends. The CDR3 DNA reads as TGTGCCAGCTCACCATACAGAGGGGGAGACACTGAAGCTTTCTTT. This gives the protein CASSPYRGGDTEAFF.

This chain links TRBV6-5 with TRBJ1-1; D not resolved. The CDR3 is made up of 14 amino acids. Deletions cut 3 bases from V and 5 bases from J, with 13 bases between. The germline V gene has CDR1 MNHEY and CDR2 SVGAGI. The CDR3 here is CASSYYGRATEAFF. The CDR3, as DNA: TGTGCCAGCAGTTATTACGGGCGGGCGACTGAAGCTTTCTTT.

This clone was observed a few times. The genes are TRBV7-3 and TRBJ2-3, with D tentatively TRBD2 (7 bases). There are 15 residues in the CDR3. V lost 3 bases to trimming and J lost 4 bases, with 14 bases between them. Germline V gene lookup returns CDR1 SGHTA and CDR2 FQGTGA. For the CDR3, the DNA is TGTGCCAGCAGCTTTGTGGGGGGGCTTGCAGATACGCAGTATTTT. The encoded protein is CASSFVGGLADTQYF.

The chain uses TRBV6-2 or TRBV6-3 and TRBJ2-1; D gene uncertain. The CDR3 is 12 amino acids. Germline values: CDR1 MNHEY, CDR2 SVGEGT. V lost 2 bases, J lost 10 bases, and 9 bases lay in between. CDR3 in DNA: TGTGCCAGCAGTTACCCGCCCCAGGAGCAGTTCTTC. Translation gives CASSYPPQEQFF.

The chain links TRBV2 to TRBJ1-5; D may be TRBD1 (6 bases). With 7 bases removed from V and 5 bases from J, the gap between germline ends came to 12 bases. The CDR3 contains 13 residues. Germline CDR1 reads SNHLY; CDR2 reads FYNNEI. The CDR3 sequence is CASKTGSDQPQHF. DNA of the CDR3: TGTGCCAGCAAAACAGGGTCGGATCAGCCCCAGCATTTT.

V usage is TRBV27 and J usage is TRBJ2-3; 7 bases fit TRBD2. V shed 2 bases and J 1 base; nucleotides not matched to a gene: 3. CDR3 length equals 15 residues. Germline V gene data show CDR1 as MNHEY and CDR2 as SMNVEV (reference sequence). CDR3 in amino acids: CASSLNLAGTDTQYF. DNA of the CDR3: TGTGCCAGCAGTTTAAATCTAGCGGGCACAGATACGCAGTATTTT.

With regard to this clone: An end of the junction does not agree with germline; a read error may underlie this. This chain joins TRBV12-3 or TRBV12-4 and TRBJ2-1; 10 nucleotides line up with TRBD2. This CDR3 region has 13 residues. DNA of the CDR3: TGTTCCAGCGGGGGGGAGACTTACAATGAGCAGTTCTTC. Encoded protein: CSSGGETYNEQFF.

The genes are TRBV6-5 and TRBJ1-1; D is undetermined. Trimming took off 10 bases at V and 0 bases at J, with 12 bases between the two ends. The CDR3 consists of 13 residues. Per germline, CDR1 MNHEY and CDR2 SVGAGI. The CDR3 is CATSQVLNTEAFF. DNA for the CDR3: TGTGCCACTTCCCAGGTTCTGAACACTGAAGCTTTCTTT.